The 16 T cell receptor beta chains below all came from one sample that was sequenced in a study of blood T cells in healthy people across ages. The use of a sample-barcoded 5' primer and a J-beta primer mix characterized a second PCR of about 7 to 12 cycles. One entry per CDR3 protein, called by TCRdb with MiXCR from the 5' RACE reads. This sample has about 400,000 distinct CDR3 sequences, with approximately 52% found just once. The sequenced sample was blood. The source is a man in his fifties or sixties in good health.

The chain uses TRBV29-1 and TRBJ2-1; 7 bases map to TRBD2. In germline, CDR1 is SQVTM, CDR2 ANQGSEA. J was trimmed by 7 bases and V by 8 bases; bases with no gene match: 8. This CDR3 has 12 amino acids. CDR3 in DNA: TGCAGCCGCAGCGGGGCGTCGAATGAGCAGTTCTTC. The encoded protein is CSRSGASNEQFF.

The chain uses TRBV4-3 and TRBJ2-5; no firm D call. Trimming removed 1 base from V and 2 bases from J, with 11 bases in between. Per germline, CDR1 LGHNA and CDR2 YSLEER. The CDR3 loop spans 15 amino acids. CDR3 protein: CASSQAGTVQETQYF. DNA of the CDR3: TGCGCCAGCAGCCAAGCGGGCACAGTACAAGAGACCCAGTACTTC.

As regards this clonotype: This may arise from a read error, as a much more abundant clone is one base away. The chain carries TRBV27 and TRBJ1-5; D is undetermined. Trimming took off 4 bases at V and 1 base at J, with 11 bases between the two ends. Germline lookup yields CDR1 MNHEY and CDR2 SMNVEV (reference sequence). The CDR3 has 15 residues. The CDR3 nucleotides read TGTGCCAGCAGTTCAATCGCCGCAAGCAATCAGCCCCAGCATTTT. This translates into CASSSIAASNQPQHF.

The chain has TRBV20-1 and TRBJ2-5; D remains ambiguous. Germline assignment: CDR1 DFQATT and CDR2 SNEGSKA (reference sequence). V lost 4 bases and J 7 bases, leaving 10 bases between the germline ends. This CDR3 contains 11 residues. CDR3 coding DNA: TGCAGTGCTAAAGATCACAGGACCCAGTACTTC. This sequence encodes CSAKDHRTQYF.

The chain joins TRBV7-9 to TRBJ2-7, with TRBD2 matching over 7 bases. This CDR3 is 13 amino acids long. The V and J ends lost 4 bases and 3 bases, in that order; junction bases with no gene match: 3. The germline gives CDR1 SEHNR, CDR2 FQNEAQ (reference sequence). CDR3 nucleotides: TGTGCCAGCAGCTACGAGCGGGACTACGAGCAGTACTTC. It specifies CASSYERDYEQYF.

This clonotype showed up just a few times. The chain uses TRBV6-2 or TRBV6-3 and TRBJ2-7; 11 bases are a match to TRBD2. Germline loops: CDR1 MNHEY, CDR2 SVGEGT. V gave up 2 bases and J gave up 5 bases; unmatched junction bases: 5. The CDR3 consists of 15 residues. The CDR3 bases are TGTGCCAGCAGTTACGGTACTAGCGGGAGACACGAGCAGTACTTC. It is translated as CASSYGTSGRHEQYF.

The chain employs TRBV20-1 and TRBJ2-7, with D possibly matching TRBD1 (5 bases). Germline loops: CDR1 DFQATT, CDR2 SNEGSKA (reference sequence). This CDR3 spans 13 amino acids. V lost 2 bases to trimming and J lost 0 bases, with 8 bases between them. As DNA, the CDR3 is TGCAGTGCTAGATATAGGGGCTCCTACGAGCAGTACTTC. Amino acids: CSARYRGSYEQYF.

The chain employs TRBV15 and TRBJ2-3; D possibly corresponds to TRBD1 (5 bases). Germline-derived CDR1 and CDR2 are LNHNV and YYDKDF (reference sequence). This CDR3 is 15 amino acids long. Trimming shortened V by 5 bases and J by 2 bases, and 14 bases separated the two germline ends. Here the CDR3 DNA reads TGTGCCACCAGCCGCGGTCAGGGCCCCACAGATACGCAGTATTTT. It yields the protein CATSRGQGPTDTQYF.

This rearrangement joins TRBV7-2 to TRBJ2-7, with D unresolved. From germline, CDR1 is SGHTA and CDR2 FQGNSA. This CDR3 is built from 15 residues. Trimming cost V 5 bases and J 3 bases, with 17 bases left between them. The CDR3: CASSAMVGISYEQYF. The CDR3 DNA reads TGTGCCAGCAGCGCTATGGTTGGCATAAGCTACGAGCAGTACTTC.

The gene calls are TRBV11-3 and TRBJ2-7; 9 bases fit TRBD2. The trim removed 9 bases at V and 5 bases at J, leaving 5 bases unmatched. The germline V gene encodes CDR1 SGHNT and CDR2 YENEEA. The CDR3 spans 12 residues. CDR3 nucleotides: TGTGCCAGTAGCGGGAGAAGTGACGAGCAGTACTTC. This codes for CASSGRSDEQYF.

This clonotype occurred a few times. This chain links TRBV15 with TRBJ2-7; 7 nucleotides align to TRBD1. The CDR3 is 16 residues long. V shed 1 base, J shed 0 bases, and the junction held 6 bases outside the gene matches. Germline CDR1 and CDR2: LNHNV and YYDKDF (reference sequence). The CDR3 protein is CATSRVTGAGSYEQYF. The CDR3 nucleotides are TGTGCCACCAGCAGAGTCACAGGGGCAGGCTCCTACGAGCAGTACTTC.

The chain links TRBV3-1 to TRBJ2-5, with 15 bases identical to TRBD2. J was trimmed by 5 bases and V by 2 bases; bases with no gene match: 9. Germline V CDR1 and CDR2: LGHDT, YNNKEL (reference sequence). This CDR3 contains 18 residues. The CDR3 region is CASSQWTSGRVVGETQYF. CDR3 coding DNA: TGTGCCAGCAGCCAATGGACTAGCGGGAGGGTGGTGGGGGAGACCCAGTACTTC.

The V gene is TRBV6-2 or TRBV6-3, the J gene TRBJ1-2; no firm D call. The length of the CDR3 is 12 residues. Germline lookup yields CDR1 MNHEY and CDR2 SVGEGT. V dropped 2 bases and J dropped 6 bases, with 7 bases sitting between them. The CDR3 DNA reads as TGTGCCAGCAGTTACGCGCGGGATGGCTACACCTTC. Protein sequence: CASSYARDGYTF.

This chain uses TRBV6-2 or TRBV6-3 with TRBJ2-4; the match to TRBD1 covers 7 bases. The germline V gene encodes CDR1 MNHEY and CDR2 SVGEGT. V dropped 6 bases and J dropped 5; count of bases not matched to a gene: 10. The CDR3 has 15 residues. The CDR3 region has the DNA TGTGCCAGCAGCCCCACCGGGACAGCTCAAAACATTCAGTACTTC. Translated, it gives CASSPTGTAQNIQYF.

The V call is TRBV28, the J call TRBJ1-1; weak D call: TRBD1 (6 bases). The V and J ends lost 5 bases and 4 bases respectively, with 23 bases between them. Germline CDR1 is MDHEN and CDR2 is SYDVKM. This CDR3 is built from 17 residues. The CDR3 DNA sequence: TGTGCCAGCAGTCTTCCGGGGGCTCGAATAGTATCCACTGAAGCTTTCTTT. Translated, it gives CASSLPGARIVSTEAFF.

This rearrangement joins TRBV27 to TRBJ1-5, with 11 bases matching TRBD1. There are 16 residues in the CDR3. V lost 4 bases, J lost 4 bases, and 6 bases stayed unmatched. The germline V gene encodes CDR1 MNHEY and CDR2 SMNVEV (reference sequence). The CDR3 spells CASSSRTGGRNQPQHF. The CDR3 nucleotides read TGTGCCAGCAGTTCGCGGACAGGGGGCCGGAATCAGCCCCAGCATTTT.